One and the same sample provided the 10 T cell receptor beta chains below, sequenced in a study of molecular identifiers for immune sequencing clone quantification. One entry per CDR3 protein results from TCRdb running MiXCR on the PCR reads. Among about 510,000 distinct CDR3 sequences listed, about 25% were seen once. Sequencing used naive CD8+ T cells from blood, with Jurkat cell RNA spiked in. Regarding subset: FACS-sorted CD8+CD4-CCR7+CD45RA+ naive T cells. These receptors all come from a human donor in good health. Some libraries in this study had Jurkat cell RNA spiked in.

In its sample, this clonotype was seen many times. J is TRBJ2-5 and V is TRBV28; 7 bases are a match to TRBD1. Germline lookup yields CDR1 MDHEN and CDR2 SYDVKM. With 10 bases clipped from V and 1 base from J, the junction kept 6 bases outside the gene matches. The CDR3 extends over 13 amino acids. Here the CDR3 DNA reads TGTGCCATTCAGGACAGGCGCCAAGAGACCCAGTACTTC. Amino acid sequence: CAIQDRRQETQYF. Full variable domain (rest looked up from reference TRBV28 and TRBJ2-5): DVKVTQSSRYLVKRTGEKVFLECVQDMDHENMFWYRQDPGLGLRLIYFSYDVKMKEKGDIPEGYSVSREKKERFSLILESASTNQTSMYLCAIQDRRQETQYFGPGTRLLVL.

This clonotype was picked up a small number of times. J is TRBJ2-3 and V is TRBV10-3, with 9 bases fitting TRBD1. Germline V CDR1 and CDR2: ENHRY, SYGVKD. The CDR3 has 16 amino acids. The J segment lost 4 bases and the V segment lost 10 bases, leaving 15 bases of the junction unmatched. In DNA, the CDR3 is TGTGCCACCCGAACCGAGGGACAGGGTGACCCAGATACGCAGTATTTT. Translation: CATRTEGQGDPDTQYF.

The chain is built from TRBV6-5 and TRBJ2-3; 11 bases are a match to TRBD2. Germline V gives CDR1 MNHEY, CDR2 SVGAGI. The CDR3 extends over 15 amino acids. Trimming removed 6 bases from V and 5 bases from J; junction bases left unmatched: 7. DNA for the CDR3: TGTGCCAGCAGCCCGGATAGCGGGAGGGGAGATACGCAGTATTTT. Protein sequence: CASSPDSGRGDTQYF.

This clonotype was counted once. At one end the junction does not follow the germline gene, possibly because of a read error. The rearrangement joins TRBV4-3 to TRBJ1-1; TRBD1 might be the D (5 bases). The CDR3 sequence is 14 residues long. Per the germline V gene, CDR1 is LGHNA and CDR2 is YSLEER. The CDR3 sequence is CANSQVRVDTEAFF. The CDR3 DNA follows: TGCGCCAACAGCCAAGTCAGGGTCGACACTGAAGCTTTCTTT.

This clonotype was counted ten times or more. This rearrangement joins TRBV5-6 to TRBJ2-5; no firm D call. The CDR3 runs to 12 residues. Germline CDR1 and CDR2: SGHDT and YYEEEE. Trimming removed 7 bases at V and 3 bases at J, with 10 bases between. The CDR3 reads CASGPPEETQYF. The CDR3, as DNA: TGTGCCAGCGGACCACCCGAAGAGACCCAGTACTTC.

This clonotype appeared once. The CDR3 is CASSPWDLNQPQHF. CDR3 in DNA: TGTGCCAGCAGCCCCTGGGACCTTAATCAGCCCCAGCATTTT. The chain couples TRBV6-2 or TRBV6-3 to TRBJ1-5; D is possibly TRBD1 (5 bases). The V end was cut by 6 bases, the J end by 4 bases, with 13 bases between. CDR1 and CDR2 (germline): MNHEY, SVGEGT. This CDR3 spans 14 amino acids.

This chain links TRBV14 with TRBJ2-7; D unclear. This CDR3 spans 14 amino acids. From germline, CDR1 is SGHDN and CDR2 FVKESK. Between the trimmed V and J ends, which lost 0 bases and 2 bases, there was a span of 8 bases. In DNA form, the CDR3 reads TGTGCCAGCAGCCAAGATGGCGCGACCTACGAGCAGTACTTC. Its translation: CASSQDGATYEQYF.

The chain carries TRBV4-3 and TRBJ2-7; 9 bases are shared with TRBD2. This CDR3 comprises 16 residues. Per germline, CDR1 LGHNA and CDR2 YSLEER. J lost 5 bases, V lost 4 bases, and 12 bases had no gene match. Here the CDR3 DNA reads TGCGCCAGCAGCCTAACCCGGGCGGGAGGGCCGGACGAGCAGTACTTC. Encoded protein: CASSLTRAGGPDEQYF.

This chain links TRBV11-2 with TRBJ2-5; possible D gene TRBD2, 6 bases. V gave up 1 base and J gave up 2 bases, with 11 bases separating them. The CDR3 has 15 residues. Germline CDR1 SGHAT, CDR2 FQNNGV. The CDR3 protein is CASSLAAGQQETQYF. The DNA of the CDR3 is TGTGCCAGCAGCTTAGCCGCGGGGCAGCAAGAGACCCAGTACTTC.

This sequence joins TRBV27 and TRBJ1-2; no clear D. The germline V gene has CDR1 MNHEY and CDR2 SMNVEV (reference sequence). With 2 bases removed from V and 8 bases from J, the gap between germline ends came to 24 bases. This CDR3 is 17 amino acids long. This chain's CDR3 is CASSLPPSHFNPQGYTF. The CDR3 DNA sequence: TGTGCCAGCAGTTTACCCCCTTCGCATTTTAATCCACAGGGCTACACCTTC.